Below, 21 T cell receptor beta chains from the same sample are listed, as sequenced in a study of control samples from healthy donors and cancer patients. Generated by immunoSEQ multiplex PCR, the TCRdb table keeps only in-frame clones and is missing some. In the table there are some 70,000 clones, roughly 82% of which are singletons. Sequencing was performed on PBMCs. Receptors originate from a woman between 45 and 65 years old with lung cancer.

The chain employs TRBV5-6 and TRBJ2-5; D is uncertain. V was clipped by 2 bases and J by 5 bases, with 7 bases between them. Germline assignment: CDR1 SGHDT and CDR2 YYEEEE. This CDR3 region has 12 residues. The CDR3 DNA is TGTGCCAGCAGCTTTGGGGTGGAGACCCAGTACTTC. Translated: CASSFGVETQYF.

The table lists this clone with a few counts. The V and J genes are TRBV5-6 and TRBJ2-2; TRBD1 agrees at 8 bases. V was clipped by 0 bases and J by 0 bases; unmatched bases: 1. The CDR3 extends over 16 amino acids. Germline CDR1 and CDR2: SGHDT and YYEEEE. The DNA of the CDR3 is TGTGCCAGCAGCTTGGCACAGGGGGCGAACACCGGGGAGCTGTTTTTT. Its translation: CASSLAQGANTGELFF.

The chain recombines TRBV6-5 with TRBJ2-5; D may be TRBD2 (6 bases). The CDR3 runs 14 residues. Germline V gives CDR1 MNHEY, CDR2 SVGAGI. V gave up 7 bases and J gave up 2 bases, with 14 bases separating them. In nucleotides, the CDR3 is TGTGCCAGCAAAGCCCTTCGGGGGCAAGAGACCCAGTACTTC. Translation: CASKALRGQETQYF.

The V call is TRBV4-3, the J call TRBJ1-2; D uncertain. The V and J ends lost 3 bases and 8 bases respectively, with 7 bases between them. The CDR3 covers 11 residues. Germline CDR1 and CDR2: LGHNA and YSLEER. CDR3 nucleotides: TGCGCCAGCAGCCAGGGATGGGGCTACACCTTC. Its translation is CASSQGWGYTF.

V and J are TRBV27 and TRBJ1-1; TRBD1 matches at 7 bases. The CDR3 contains 15 residues. With 4 bases clipped from V and 5 bases from J, the junction kept 10 bases outside the gene matches. CDR1 MNHEY and CDR2 SMNVEV come from the germline V gene (reference sequence). In DNA form, the CDR3 reads TGTGCCAGCAGTTCCCGACAGGGAGGAAGGACTGAAGCTTTCTTT. This codes for CASSSRQGGRTEAFF.

This clone appeared a few times. The V and J genes are TRBV9 and TRBJ2-3, with 7 bases identical to TRBD2. Unmatched junction bases numbered 4, after V lost 0 bases and J lost 0 bases. This CDR3 is built from 16 residues. CDR1 is SGDLS and CDR2 is YYNGEE in the germline V gene. For the CDR3, the DNA is TGTGCCAGCAGCGTAGAGTGGGGGGGAAGCACAGATACGCAGTATTTT. This translates into CASSVEWGGSTDTQYF.

J is TRBJ1-6 and V is TRBV24-1; D unresolved. The germline CDR1 and CDR2 sequences are KGHDR and SFDVKD. The CDR3 has 13 residues. The V end was cut by 5 bases, the J end by 10 bases, with 11 bases between. The CDR3 is CATSAGIKSPLHF. The CDR3, as DNA: TGTGCCACCAGTGCCGGAATCAAGTCACCCCTCCACTTT.

The rearrangement joins TRBV14 to TRBJ1-2; no clear D. This CDR3 spans 13 amino acids. Germline values: CDR1 SGHDN, CDR2 FVKESK. The V and J ends lost 1 base and 8 bases respectively, with 11 bases between them. CDR3 sequence (DNA): TGTGCCAGCAGCCAAGGCAGGACTCGGGGCTACACCTTC. Translated, it gives CASSQGRTRGYTF.

V and J are TRBV28 and TRBJ2-7; 8 bases map to TRBD2. CDR3 length: 13 amino acids. Germline V gene lookup returns CDR1 MDHEN and CDR2 SYDVKM. Trimming cost V 6 bases and J 0 bases; bases outside gene matches: 1. The CDR3 DNA reads as TGTGCCAGCAGAGGGACTAGCTCCTACGAGCAGTACTTC. This gives the protein CASRGTSSYEQYF.

This clone was counted only a few times. The chain joins TRBV5-1 to TRBJ2-3, with 7 bases aligning to TRBD1. Looked up from germline, CDR1 is SGHRS and CDR2 is YFSETQ. This CDR3 spans 15 amino acids. V lost 1 base, J lost 0 bases, and 2 bases stayed unmatched. CDR3 residues: CASSLPTGSTDTQYF. The DNA for the CDR3 is TGCGCCAGCAGCTTGCCGACAGGGAGCACAGATACGCAGTATTTT.

V is TRBV15 and J is TRBJ2-3, with 10 positions matching TRBD2. With 3 bases clipped from V and 5 bases from J, the junction kept 8 bases outside the gene matches. CDR1 and CDR2 (germline): LNHNV, YYDKDF (reference sequence). This CDR3 has 16 residues. The CDR3 reads CATSSKRGGLGDTQYF. The DNA of the CDR3 is TGTGCCACCAGCAGTAAGCGGGGGGGCCTGGGAGATACGCAGTATTTT.

J is TRBJ2-3 and V is TRBV5-8; 13 bases match TRBD2. The germline CDR1 and CDR2 sequences are SGHTS and YDEGEE. V gave up 4 bases and J gave up 0 bases; unmatched junction bases: 5. The CDR3 has 17 residues. CDR3 DNA: TGTGCCAGCAGCCCCGGGACTAGCGGGGCTAGCACAGATACGCAGTATTTT. Protein: CASSPGTSGASTDTQYF.

This clone was seen just once. The J gene is TRBJ2-3, the V gene TRBV4-2; TRBD2 agrees at 13 bases. The J segment lost 6 bases and the V segment lost 5 bases, leaving 8 bases of the junction unmatched. The germline V gene encodes CDR1 LGHNA and CDR2 YNFKEQ. The CDR3 is 16 residues long. In DNA, the CDR3 is TGTGCCAGCAGCGGAACGGGACTAGCGGGGCCGGATACGCAGTATTTT. This codes for CASSGTGLAGPDTQYF.

V usage is TRBV3-1 (or the pseudogene TRBV3-2) and J usage is TRBJ2-2, with 13 bases identical to TRBD2. CDR1 is LGHDT and CDR2 is YNNKEL in the germline V gene (reference sequence). V gave up 3 bases and J gave up 4 bases; unmatched junction bases: 2. CDR3 size: 16 residues. The CDR3 DNA sequence: TGTGCCAGCAGCCAGCGGACTAGCGGGGGCACCGGGGAGCTGTTTTTT. It is translated as CASSQRTSGGTGELFF.

The rearrangement joins TRBV11-2 to TRBJ1-1; D remains unclear. The CDR3 has 13 amino acids. Germline V CDR1 and CDR2: SGHAT, FQNNGV. Trimming shortened V by 3 bases and J by 0 bases, and 5 bases separated the two germline ends. The CDR3 sequence is CASSFVLNTEAFF. DNA of the CDR3: TGTGCCAGCAGCTTTGTTTTGAACACTGAAGCTTTCTTT. The full variable domain, in which reference TRBV11-2 and TRBJ1-1 provide the parts outside the CDR3, is EAGVAQSPRYKIIEKRQSVAFWCNPISGHATLYWYQQILGQGPKLLIQFQNNGVVDDSQLPKDRFSAERLKGVDSTLKIQPAKLEDSAVYLCASSFVLNTEAFFGQGTRLTVV.

This sequence joins TRBV24-1 and TRBJ2-3; D is unresolved. From germline, CDR1 is KGHDR and CDR2 SFDVKD. The CDR3 sequence is 14 residues long. Deletions cut 4 bases from V and 6 bases from J, with 13 bases between. This CDR3 reads CATSDRVSSDTQYF. DNA for the CDR3: TGTGCCACCAGTGACCGGGTCTCATCGGATACGCAGTATTTT.

CDR3 sequence: CASSPTGGHEQYF. The CDR3 DNA sequence: TGTGCCAGCAGCCCTACAGGGGGCCACGAGCAGTACTTC. The V gene is TRBV6-4, the J gene TRBJ2-7; 9 positions agree with TRBD1. The CDR3 runs to 13 residues. The ends lost 6 bases at V and 5 bases at J; junction bases unmatched: 5. Germline loops: CDR1 MRHNA, CDR2 SNTAGT.

The chain links TRBV2 to TRBJ1-1; D may be TRBD1 (5 bases). V lost 6 bases and J 1 base, leaving 15 bases between the germline ends. The CDR3 runs 15 residues. Per the germline V gene, CDR1 is SNHLY and CDR2 is FYNNEI. The CDR3 spells CASSPPGLANTEAFF. CDR3 DNA sequence: TGTGCCAGCAGCCCCCCGGGACTGGCGAACACTGAAGCTTTCTTT.

The gene calls are TRBV6-5 and TRBJ1-1; D is ambiguous. CDR1 is MNHEY, CDR2 SVGAGI, per germline. Trimming removed 8 bases from V and 4 bases from J, with 14 bases in between. This CDR3 has 13 amino acids. This CDR3 reads CASGPLGGTEAFF. The CDR3 DNA sequence: TGTGCCAGCGGGCCGTTGGGAGGCACTGAAGCTTTCTTT.

The rearrangement links TRBV30 to TRBJ1-3; D uncertain. CDR1 and CDR2 (germline): GTSNPN, SVGIG (reference sequence). This CDR3 region has 16 residues. V was cut by 1 base and J by 1 base, with 14 bases left in between. CDR3 sequence (DNA): TGTGCCTGGAGTGCCATTGGACCGAAATCTGGAAACACCATATATTTT. It translates to CAWSAIGPKSGNTIYF.

The rearrangement links TRBV19 to TRBJ1-2; D uncertain. The V end was cut by 3 bases, the J end by 6 bases, with 14 bases between. Looked up from germline, CDR1 is LNHDA and CDR2 is SQIVND (reference sequence). The CDR3 is 14 amino acids. The CDR3 DNA follows: TGTGCCAGTAGTATTCTCATATACGGGCATGGCTACACCTTC. Protein: CASSILIYGHGYTF.